The 25 T cell receptor beta chains listed next were all sequenced from one sample in a study of siplizumab effects on memory and regulatory T cells. Sequencing was performed with immunoSEQ multiplex PCR; in TCRdb, only in-frame clones are kept and a portion is missing. The sample lists about 100,000 clones, less than 95% occurring once. Sequenced input: non-Treg CD4+ T cells sorted from blood. These receptors originate from a human donor in good health.

Details on this clone: Other DNA sequences in this specimen translate into the identical CDR3. The gene calls are TRBV18 and TRBJ1-1, with a weak D call TRBD1 (5 bases). Germline V gene data show CDR1 as KGHSH and CDR2 as LQKENI. The CDR3 spans 13 residues. Deletions cut 2 bases from V and 1 base from J, with 5 bases between. This CDR3 reads CASSPTGNTEAFF. CDR3 in DNA: TGTGCCAGCTCACCAACAGGGAACACTGAAGCTTTCTTT. Supplemented by reference TRBV18 and TRBJ1-1, the full variable domain reads NAGVMQNPRHLVRRRGQEARLRCSPMKGHSHVYWYRQLPEEGLKFMVYLQKENIIDESGMPKERFSAEFPKEGPSILRIQQVVRGDSAAYFCASSPTGNTEAFFGQGTRLTVV.

This chain connects TRBV10-3 to TRBJ2-2; possibly TRBD2 for D (6 bases). CDR3 size: 16 residues. The V end lost 6 bases, the J end lost 5 bases, and 19 bases lay between the germline ends. CDR1 and CDR2 (germline): ENHRY, SYGVKD. This CDR3 is CAIRGSGRDLTGELFF. The CDR3 coding sequence is TGTGCCATCAGGGGGTCGGGGCGGGACTTGACCGGGGAGCTGTTTTTT.

The J gene is TRBJ2-7, the V gene TRBV16; D gene ambiguous. Germline values: CDR1 KGHSY, CDR2 FQNENV. Trimming removed 0 bases at V and 6 bases at J, with 6 bases between. CDR3 length: 12 residues. CDR3 sequence reads: CASSQSKIEQYF. The CDR3 DNA follows: TGTGCCAGCAGCCAATCGAAAATCGAGCAGTACTTC.

The CDR3 protein is CASSFWTGPSTDTQYF. Here the CDR3 DNA reads TGTGCCAGCAGTTTCTGGACAGGTCCGAGCACAGATACGCAGTATTTT. The chain couples TRBV28 to TRBJ2-3, with 7 bases lining up with TRBD1. The V segment lost 3 bases and the J segment 0 bases; nucleotides outside the gene matches: 6. The germline V gene encodes CDR1 MDHEN and CDR2 SYDVKM. The CDR3 consists of 16 residues.

The gene calls are TRBV6-1 and TRBJ1-4; the D is unclear. Germline V gives CDR1 MNHNS, CDR2 SASEGT. This CDR3 comprises 13 residues. Trimming left V 8 bases short and J 4 bases short, with 11 bases between. CDR3 sequence reads: CASVGVNNEKLFF. The CDR3 nucleotides are TGTGCCAGCGTTGGGGTGAATAATGAAAAACTGTTTTTT.

This chain links TRBV13 with TRBJ2-5, with D perhaps matching TRBD2 (6 bases). TRBJ2-7 explains the end of the DNA better; the J call may be wrong. The CDR3 length is 13 residues. Germline-derived CDR1 and CDR2 are PRHDT and FYEKMQ (reference sequence). The CDR3 region is CASGLSPSYEQYF. In DNA, the CDR3 is TGTGCCAGCGGACTATCTCCCTCCTACGAGCAGTACTTC.

The chain recombines TRBV2 with TRBJ2-3, with 7 positions matching TRBD2. Losses at the gene ends were 6 bases for V and 5 bases for J; bases not matched to a gene: 11. The CDR3 runs to 15 residues. Per germline, CDR1 SNHLY and CDR2 FYNNEI. The CDR3: CASRKGRVGGDTQYF. The CDR3 DNA is TGTGCCAGCAGGAAGGGGAGGGTCGGGGGAGATACGCAGTATTTT.

CDR3 in DNA: TGCGCCAGCAGCCAAGGTGAGGGGGCGCGGAACACCATATATTTT. Translating gives CASSQGEGARNTIYF. J is TRBJ1-3 and V is TRBV4-1; TRBD1 matches 7 bases. CDR3 length: 15 residues. J lost 7 bases, V lost 1 base, and 7 bases had no gene match. Germline V gene data show CDR1 as MGHRA and CDR2 as YSYEKL.

The J gene is TRBJ2-7, the V gene TRBV2, with 10 bases aligning to TRBD1. The ends lost 5 bases at V and 5 bases at J; junction bases unmatched: 6. CDR3 length: 14 amino acids. Germline CDR1 SNHLY, CDR2 FYNNEI. The CDR3 DNA reads as TGTGCCAGCAGTCAGGACAGGGGGTCTGACGAGCAGTACTTC. Protein: CASSQDRGSDEQYF. The full variable domain, completed using reference TRBV2 and TRBJ2-7, is EPEVTQTPSHQVTQMGQEVILRCVPISNHLYFYWYRQILGQKVEFLVSFYNNEISEKSEIFDDQFSVERPDGSNFTLKIRSTKLEDSAMYFCASSQDRGSDEQYFGPGTRLTVT.

The rearrangement joins TRBV18 to TRBJ1-2; the D is unclear. Germline-derived CDR1 and CDR2 are KGHSH and LQKENI. There are 13 residues in the CDR3. The V end lost 3 bases, the J end lost 1 base, and 6 bases lay between the germline ends. The CDR3 DNA reads as TGTGCCAGCTCACCGGGCGATAACTATGGCTACACCTTC. Encoded protein: CASSPGDNYGYTF. Combining the CDR3 with reference TRBV18 and TRBJ1-2 gives the whole variable domain NAGVMQNPRHLVRRRGQEARLRCSPMKGHSHVYWYRQLPEEGLKFMVYLQKENIIDESGMPKERFSAEFPKEGPSILRIQQVVRGDSAAYFCASSPGDNYGYTFGSGTRLTVV.

The chain carries TRBV15 and TRBJ2-7; a possible D gene is TRBD1 (6 bases). Trimming pared 4 bases from V and 2 bases from J, leaving 15 bases between. Germline CDR1 reads LNHNV; CDR2 reads YYDKDF (reference sequence). The CDR3 loop spans 15 amino acids. In DNA, the CDR3 is TGTGCCACCAGCAACAATCCAGGGGCGACCTACGAGCAGTACTTC. Translating gives CATSNNPGATYEQYF.

CDR3 sequence: CASSLWTVHNEQFF. The CDR3 nucleotides read TGTGCCAGCAGCTTATGGACGGTACACAATGAGCAGTTCTTC. The rearrangement links TRBV13 to TRBJ2-1; D is undetermined. Germline CDR1 and CDR2: PRHDT and FYEKMQ (reference sequence). The germline V and J ends were trimmed by 2 bases and 5 bases, with 10 bases remaining between them. The CDR3 is made up of 14 amino acids.

V gene TRBV11-1 combines with J gene TRBJ2-1, with 12 bases fitting TRBD2. With 4 bases clipped from V and 2 bases from J, the junction kept 12 bases outside the gene matches. Germline CDR1 SGHAT, CDR2 FQDESV (reference sequence). The CDR3 covers 19 residues. CDR3 in amino acids: CASSSGLAGRTSPYNEQFF. CDR3 sequence (DNA): TGTGCCAGCAGCTCGGGACTAGCGGGCCGTACCTCCCCCTACAATGAGCAGTTCTTC. The full variable domain, completed using reference TRBV11-1 and TRBJ2-1, is EAEVAQSPRYKITEKSQAVAFWCDPISGHATLYWYRQILGQGPELLVQFQDESVVDDSQLPKDRFSAERLKGVDSTLKIQPAELGDSAMYLCASSSGLAGRTSPYNEQFFGPGTRLTVL.

The V and J genes are TRBV6-1 and TRBJ2-5; D ambiguous. V was cut by 6 bases and J by 5 bases, with 10 bases left in between. The germline V gene has CDR1 MNHNS and CDR2 SASEGT. The CDR3 length is 12 residues. CDR3 loop: CASSLRYETQYF. The CDR3 nucleotides are TGTGCCAGCAGCCTGAGATACGAGACCCAGTACTTC.

The rearrangement uses TRBV5-4 and TRBJ2-6; 8 nucleotides line up with TRBD2. J was trimmed by 0 bases and V by 5 bases; bases with no gene match: 16. Germline CDR1 and CDR2: SGHNT and YYREEE (reference sequence). CDR3 length: 20 amino acids. The CDR3 nucleotides are TGTGCCAGCAGGGGGGCCGGTGGAGCGGGGGCTGGCTCTGGGGCCAACGTCCTGACTTTC. Its protein is CASRGAGGAGAGSGANVLTF.

CDR3 sequence (DNA): TGTGCCAGCACCCCAAGAGCGGGATTGTGGGAGACCCAGTACTTC. It is translated as CASTPRAGLWETQYF. The chain has TRBV27 and TRBJ2-5, with TRBD2 matching over 7 bases. The J segment lost 5 bases and the V segment lost 7 bases, leaving 13 bases of the junction unmatched. The germline V gene has CDR1 MNHEY and CDR2 SMNVEV (reference sequence). CDR3 length: 15 residues.

This clone was recorded a few times. The chain links TRBV6-1 to TRBJ1-5; maybe TRBD1 (5 bases). The CDR3 is 12 residues long. CDR1 and CDR2 (germline): MNHNS, SASEGT. The V gene lost 8 bases and the J gene lost 1 base, with 6 bases spanning the gap. Here the CDR3 DNA reads TGTGCCAGCGGGACGAGCAATCAGCCCCAGCATTTT. Translated, it gives CASGTSNQPQHF.

This rearrangement joins TRBV6-6 to TRBJ2-1, with D perhaps TRBD2 (5 bases). Germline V lookup: CDR1 MNHNY, CDR2 SVGAGI (reference sequence). V lost 4 bases, J lost 7 bases, and 14 bases lay in between. This CDR3 is built from 14 residues. The CDR3 loop is CASSSGSKRNEQFF. The DNA of the CDR3 is TGTGCCAGCAGTTCGGGGTCTAAGCGAAATGAGCAGTTCTTC.

The chain uses TRBV15 and TRBJ1-4; D call uncertain. CDR1 and CDR2 (germline): LNHNV, YYDKDF (reference sequence). This CDR3 region has 12 residues. The V and J ends lost 1 base and 10 bases respectively, with 7 bases between them. CDR3 protein: CATSRVQGKLFF. The CDR3 DNA follows: TGTGCCACCAGCAGAGTCCAAGGAAAACTGTTTTTT.

This sequence joins TRBV16 and TRBJ2-5; D unclear. The CDR3 consists of 13 residues. The germline V gene has CDR1 KGHSY and CDR2 FQNENV. V was trimmed by 1 base and J by 4 bases, leaving 7 bases between them. CDR3 region: CASSQFIRETQYF. The DNA of the CDR3 is TGTGCCAGCAGCCAATTCATAAGAGAGACCCAGTACTTC.

The chain recombines TRBV27 with TRBJ1-1; D gene ambiguous. Germline V CDR1 and CDR2: MNHEY, SMNVEV (reference sequence). Trimming pared 6 bases from V and 0 bases from J, leaving 8 bases between. The CDR3 totals 13 residues. The CDR3: CASSRNMNTEAFF. The CDR3 nucleotides read TGTGCCAGCAGCAGGAACATGAACACTGAAGCTTTCTTT.

CDR3 sequence: CATGGRDEKLFF. The CDR3 DNA follows: TGTGCCACCGGGGGTCGGGATGAAAAACTGTTTTTT. The gene calls are TRBV10-3 and TRBJ1-4, with D perhaps matching TRBD1 (5 bases). The CDR3 totals 12 residues. Germline loops: CDR1 ENHRY, CDR2 SYGVKD. V was cut by 10 bases and J by 6 bases, with 12 bases left in between.

V gene TRBV4-1 combines with J gene TRBJ2-2; TRBD2 matches at 7 bases. J lost 2 bases, V lost 7 bases, and 10 bases had no gene match. Germline V gene sequence: CDR1 MGHRA, CDR2 YSYEKL. The CDR3 spans 16 residues. The CDR3 region is CASKKTSELNTGELFF. The CDR3 coding sequence is TGCGCCAGCAAAAAAACTAGCGAATTAAACACCGGGGAGCTGTTTTTT.

This chain joins TRBV11-3 and TRBJ2-1, with TRBD2 matching over 7 bases. The CDR3 extends over 15 amino acids. Germline V lookup: CDR1 SGHNT, CDR2 YENEEA. V shed 1 base and J 7 bases; nucleotides not matched to a gene: 7. Written as DNA, the CDR3 is TGTGCCAGCAGCTTAGTTGCGGGAGTCTGGAATGAGCAGTTCTTC. It translates to CASSLVAGVWNEQFF.

Written as DNA, the CDR3 is TGTGCCAGTAGTGTGTATAGTGCGCGGGGCTACACCTTC. This gives the protein CASSVYSARGYTF. V gene TRBV19 combines with J gene TRBJ1-2; D gene unclear. From germline, CDR1 is LNHDA and CDR2 SQIVND (reference sequence). V was clipped by 5 bases and J by 8 bases, with 15 bases between them. This CDR3 region has 13 residues.